This T cell receptor (beta chain) was recovered during a study of cytomegalovirus exposure and HLA in healthy donors. Whole-study findings and limits: Productive status was seen about 87% or about 30% of the time for most TCR beta V segments in an earlier analysis. When the data were analyzed later, several of the most significant clusters appeared to be linked to common viral pathogens. When presence/absence was analysed, sequencing depth was taken to be roughly uniform across donors. The study flagged some 170 TCR beta chains as cytomegalovirus-associated.

To note about this clone: Its antigen is not known.

The PCR was carried out with 60 Vbeta primers and 13 Jbeta primers. Clones were read by immunoSEQ multiplex PCR, and TCRdb kept only the in-frame ones, dropping some. There are approximately 170,000 clones in the sample; roughly 80% occur only once, and roughly 0.69% lies in the top ten. Per the germline V gene, CDR1 is SNHLY and CDR2 is FYNNEI. Trimming shortened V by 8 bases and J by 4 bases, and 9 bases separated the two germline ends. The CDR3 sequence is 12 residues long. The chain joins TRBV2 to TRBJ2-1; no definite D call. The sequence came from a young woman in good health and CMV-seronegative. Input material: PBMCs. The CDR3 DNA reads TGTGCCAGCGTAGTGAGTTACAATGAGCAGTTCTTC. Amino acid sequence: CASVVSYNEQFF.